This TCR beta chain was documented in a study of blood T cell repertoires in COVID-19. Study as a whole: The United States, Italy and Spain were the sources of the acute and convalescent COVID-19 samples. From T cells, B-cell-depleted T cells, or PBMCs came the material, which was cDNA or gDNA.

Between the trimmed V and J ends, which lost 9 bases and 8 bases, there was a span of 15 bases. CDR3 length equals 12 residues. Germline V gene sequence: CDR1 SNHLY, CDR2 FYNNEI. In the original processing: Scientists estimated how many nucleated cells there were by amplifying reference gene primers. Only in-frame clones appear in the TCRdb table, and some are missing; sequencing was by immunoSEQ multiplex PCR. The DNA gave D and trimming, while V, J and clone size come from that table. Seen here are a few hundred thousand clones, nearly 90% observed once, and the top ten hold about an eighth. This TCR came from a woman younger than 30 who had recovered from COVID-19. The sequenced sample was peripheral blood. The chain links TRBV2 to TRBJ2-3; tentative D call: TRBD2 (6 bases). The CDR3 here is CARTTGTATQYF. DNA for the CDR3: TGTGCCAGAACAACCGGGACTGCTACGCAGTATTTT.